Described below is a single T cell receptor (beta chain) sequence and its context. Profiled with immunoSEQ multiplex PCR; TCRdb holds only in-frame clones, not every one. The table includes tens of thousands of clones, roughly 80% detected once. These data originate in a study of blood T cell repertoires in COVID-19. For the study at large: Material from acute and convalescent COVID-19 was sourced from the United States, Italy and Spain.

Specimen: peripheral blood. The TCR originated in a woman older than 75 with active or convalescent COVID-19.

The CDR3 here is CASTLGQGADGYTF. DNA of the CDR3: TGTGCCAGCACCCTCGGACAGGGGGCGGATGGCTACACCTTC. The chain recombines TRBV6-1 with TRBJ1-2; 11 nucleotides line up with TRBD1. Trimming took 7 bases from V and 6 from J; bases not matched to a gene: 7. The germline V gene encodes CDR1 MNHNS and CDR2 SASEGT. The CDR3 has 14 residues.